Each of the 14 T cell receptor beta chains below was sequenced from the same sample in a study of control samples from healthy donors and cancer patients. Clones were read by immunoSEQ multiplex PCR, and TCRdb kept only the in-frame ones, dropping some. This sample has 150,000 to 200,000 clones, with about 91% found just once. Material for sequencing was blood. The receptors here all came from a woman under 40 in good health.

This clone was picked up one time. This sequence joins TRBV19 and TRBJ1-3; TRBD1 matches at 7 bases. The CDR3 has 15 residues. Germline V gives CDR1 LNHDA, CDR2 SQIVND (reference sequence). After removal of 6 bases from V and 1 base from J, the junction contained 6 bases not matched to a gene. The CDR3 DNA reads TGTGCCAGTAGACGGAAGGGGGCATCTGGAAACACCATATATTTT. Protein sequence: CASRRKGASGNTIYF.

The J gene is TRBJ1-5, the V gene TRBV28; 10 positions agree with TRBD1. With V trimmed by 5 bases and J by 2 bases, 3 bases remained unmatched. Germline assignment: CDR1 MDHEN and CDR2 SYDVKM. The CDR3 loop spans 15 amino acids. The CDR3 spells CASSRQGAGNQPQHF. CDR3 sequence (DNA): TGTGCCAGCAGTCGACAGGGGGCAGGCAATCAGCCCCAGCATTTT.

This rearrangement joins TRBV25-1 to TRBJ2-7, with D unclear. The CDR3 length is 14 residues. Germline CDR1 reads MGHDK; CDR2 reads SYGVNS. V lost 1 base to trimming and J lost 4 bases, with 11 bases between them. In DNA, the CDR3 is TGTGCCAGCAGTGAATCCGGGCTGGGATACGAGCAGTACTTC. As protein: CASSESGLGYEQYF.

CDR3 DNA sequence: TGTGCCAGCAGCCTCAGAACGGGACAGGGGAACACTGAAGCTTTCTTT. Translating it yields CASSLRTGQGNTEAFF. The V call is TRBV7-2, the J call TRBJ1-1; TRBD1 matches at 9 bases. Trimming at V came to 5 bases and at J to 1 base, leaving 8 bases not matched to a gene. Germline CDR1 SGHTA, CDR2 FQGNSA. CDR3 size: 16 residues. Combining the CDR3 with reference TRBV7-2 and TRBJ1-1 gives the whole variable domain GAGVSQSPSNKVTEKGKDVELRCDPISGHTALYWYRQSLGQGLEFLIYFQGNSAPDKSGLPSDRFSAERTGGSVSTLTIQRTQQEDSAVYLCASSLRTGQGNTEAFFGQGTRLTVV.

CDR3 nucleotide sequence: TGTGCCAGCAGCTTCAGGGGTCAGCCCCAGCATTTT. This sequence encodes CASSFRGQPQHF. The rearrangement joins TRBV5-6 to TRBJ1-5; possible D gene TRBD1, 6 bases. The CDR3 runs to 12 residues. CDR1 is SGHDT, CDR2 YYEEEE, per germline. The V and J ends lost 2 bases and 6 bases respectively, with 6 bases between them. Filled out from reference TRBV5-6 and TRBJ1-5, the complete variable domain reads DAGVTQSPTHLIKTRGQQVTLRCSPKSGHDTVSWYQQALGQGPQFIFQYYEEEERQRGNFPDRFSGHQFPNYSSELNVNALLLGDSALYLCASSFRGQPQHFGDGTRLSIL.

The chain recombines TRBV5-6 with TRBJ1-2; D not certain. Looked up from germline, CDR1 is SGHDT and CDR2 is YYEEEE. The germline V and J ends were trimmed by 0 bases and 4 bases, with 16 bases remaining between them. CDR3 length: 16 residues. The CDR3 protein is CASSLVSGWDPYGYTF. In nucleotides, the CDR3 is TGTGCCAGCAGCTTGGTTTCCGGGTGGGATCCCTATGGCTACACCTTC. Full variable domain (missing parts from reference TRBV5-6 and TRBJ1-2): DAGVTQSPTHLIKTRGQQVTLRCSPKSGHDTVSWYQQALGQGPQFIFQYYEEEERQRGNFPDRFSGHQFPNYSSELNVNALLLGDSALYLCASSLVSGWDPYGYTFGSGTRLTVV.

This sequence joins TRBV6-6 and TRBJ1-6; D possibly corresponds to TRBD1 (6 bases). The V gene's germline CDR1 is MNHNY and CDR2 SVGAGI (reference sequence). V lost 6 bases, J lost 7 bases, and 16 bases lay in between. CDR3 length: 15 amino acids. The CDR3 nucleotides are TGTGCCAGCAGCCCCCCAGGGGATGGAAATTCACCCCTCCACTTT. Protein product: CASSPPGDGNSPLHF.

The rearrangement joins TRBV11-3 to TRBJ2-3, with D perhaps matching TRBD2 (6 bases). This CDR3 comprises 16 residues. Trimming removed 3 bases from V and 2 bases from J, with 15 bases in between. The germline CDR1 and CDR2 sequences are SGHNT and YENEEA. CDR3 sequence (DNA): TGTGCCAGCAGCTTGGGGATCGGGGGAGACACAGATACGCAGTATTTT. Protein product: CASSLGIGGDTDTQYF.

The DNA for the CDR3 is TGTGCCAGCAGCCTAACGGGAGTCTCAGATACGCAGTATTTT. It encodes CASSLTGVSDTQYF. The genes are TRBV7-6 and TRBJ2-3; TRBD2 is a possible D gene (6 bases). CDR3 length: 14 amino acids. The germline V gene encodes CDR1 SGHVS and CDR2 FNYEAQ. V was pared by 5 bases and J by 4 bases, with 13 bases between.

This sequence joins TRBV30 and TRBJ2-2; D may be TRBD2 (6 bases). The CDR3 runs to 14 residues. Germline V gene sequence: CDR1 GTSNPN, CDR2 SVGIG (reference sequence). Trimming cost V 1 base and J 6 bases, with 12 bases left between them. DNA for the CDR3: TGTGCCTGGAGTGACGGGACTCTATCCGGGGAGCTGTTTTTT. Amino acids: CAWSDGTLSGELFF.

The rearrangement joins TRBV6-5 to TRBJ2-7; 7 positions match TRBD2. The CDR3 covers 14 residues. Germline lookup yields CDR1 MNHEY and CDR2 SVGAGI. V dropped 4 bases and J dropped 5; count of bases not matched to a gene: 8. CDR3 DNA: TGTGCCAGCAGTTTGACTAGCTCACCCCACGAGCAGTACTTC. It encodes CASSLTSSPHEQYF.

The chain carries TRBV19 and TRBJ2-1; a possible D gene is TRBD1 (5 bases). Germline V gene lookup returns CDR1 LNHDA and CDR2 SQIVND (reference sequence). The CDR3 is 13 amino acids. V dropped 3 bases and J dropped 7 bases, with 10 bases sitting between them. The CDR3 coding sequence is TGTGCCAGTAGTATCCAGACAGAAAATGAGCAGTTCTTC. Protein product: CASSIQTENEQFF.

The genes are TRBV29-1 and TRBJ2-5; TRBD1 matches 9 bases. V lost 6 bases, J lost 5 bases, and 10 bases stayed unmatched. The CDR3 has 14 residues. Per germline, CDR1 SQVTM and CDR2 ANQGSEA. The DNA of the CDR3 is TGCAGCGTGGGGACAGGGTCAGGGGGGGAGACCCAGTACTTC. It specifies CSVGTGSGGETQYF.

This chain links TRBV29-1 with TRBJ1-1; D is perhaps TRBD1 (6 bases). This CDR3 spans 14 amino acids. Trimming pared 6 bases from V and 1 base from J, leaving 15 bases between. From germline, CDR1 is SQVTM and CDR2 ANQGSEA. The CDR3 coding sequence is TGCAGCGTGGAAAACCGGGACAAGAACACTGAAGCTTTCTTT. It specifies CSVENRDKNTEAFF.